One and the same sample provided the 6 T cell receptor beta chains below, sequenced in a study of blood T cell repertoires in COVID-19 (dated by TCRdb to about 2020). The library came from the immunoSEQ multiplex PCR assay. TCRdb mirrors the immuneACCESS table, restricted to in-frame sequences. Some clones are absent from its copies; in checked studies, under half trace to an unresolved V gene, and the reason for the others is unknown. A total of over 20,000 clones appear in this sample, roughly 90% of them only once. The ten biggest clones cover under 6.5% of the sample. Input material: peripheral blood. The receptor set was obtained from a human donor in a cohort sampled during active COVID-19.

The chain joins TRBV6-5 to TRBJ2-7, with 7 positions matching TRBD1. Germline V gene data show CDR1 as MNHEY and CDR2 as SVGAGI. The CDR3 runs 11 residues. After removal of 8 bases from V and 4 bases from J, the junction contained 2 bases not matched to a gene. CDR3 in DNA: TGTGCCAGCTTACAGGGGTACGAGCAGTACTTC. Translated: CASLQGYEQYF.

This rearrangement joins TRBV5-1 to TRBJ2-2; D unclear. V was clipped by 6 bases and J by 0 bases, with 9 bases between them. The CDR3 is made up of 14 amino acids. Germline values: CDR1 SGHRS, CDR2 YFSETQ. CDR3 amino acids: CASTRLANTGELFF. The CDR3 DNA reads TGCGCCAGCACGAGGTTAGCGAACACCGGGGAGCTGTTTTTT.

The chain joins TRBV11-2 to TRBJ2-3, with 10 bases fitting TRBD1. V was pared by 1 base and J by 3 bases, with 4 bases of the junction left unmatched. CDR3 length: 16 residues. Germline values: CDR1 SGHAT, CDR2 FQNNGV. In DNA form, the CDR3 reads TGTGCCAGCAGCTTAGTGAGGGACAGGGGAACAGATACGCAGTATTTT. This encodes CASSLVRDRGTDTQYF.

The chain carries TRBV6-5 and TRBJ1-3, with D perhaps matching TRBD1 (6 bases). The CDR3 covers 15 residues. Germline CDR1 is MNHEY and CDR2 is SVGAGI. Trimming stripped 5 bases from V and 0 bases from J, with 11 bases between. The CDR3 coding sequence is TGTGCCAGCAGTAAACAGGGCCACTCTGGAAACACCATATATTTT. Protein product: CASSKQGHSGNTIYF.

V and J are TRBV7-9 and TRBJ2-5; TRBD1 aligns across 8 bases. Germline V gene data show CDR1 as SEHNR and CDR2 as FQNEAQ (reference sequence). After removal of 5 bases from V and 2 bases from J, the junction contained 10 bases not matched to a gene. The CDR3 is 16 amino acids. In nucleotides, the CDR3 is TGTGCCAGCAGCAACTCCCCCGGGACAGGACAAGAGACCCAGTACTTC. Its translation: CASSNSPGTGQETQYF.

This chain joins TRBV27 and TRBJ2-7, with unresolved D. Germline assignment: CDR1 MNHEY and CDR2 SMNVEV (reference sequence). The CDR3 has 13 amino acids. The V end lost 0 bases, the J end lost 6 bases, and 9 bases lay between the germline ends. In DNA, the CDR3 is TGTGCCAGCAGTTTATCTCCCCTGCGCGAGCAGTACTTC. It codes for CASSLSPLREQYF.